This paragraph reports one T cell receptor beta chain. The antigen is undetermined. The CDR3 is 11 residues long. In germline, CDR1 is SNHLY, CDR2 FYNNEI. This entry is derived from a study of blood T cell dynamics during melanoma immunotherapy. Study context: Standard first-line treatment here was pembrolizumab or nivolumab plus ipilimumab in metastatic melanoma. Study observations and caveats: PBMC repertoires of eventual disease-control patients split at W3 into clonality or diversity gains.

Data came from immunoSEQ multiplex PCR; TCRdb stores just in-frame clones and leaves some out. The sample includes about 16,000 clones, just over 90% of them seen just once. The time point is: pre-treatment baseline. One draw preceded checkpoint blockade; another followed its first cycle at week 3. The V and J genes are TRBV2 and TRBJ2-5; maybe TRBD2 (5 bases). The DNA matches TRBJ2-7 better at its end, which makes the J call doubtful. Sequencing used blood, obtained from a patient treated with checkpoint blockade. The source is a human donor with melanoma. This CDR3 reads CASSPGYEQYF. For the CDR3, the DNA is TGTGCCAGCAGTCCGGGGTACGAGCAGTACTTC.